This T cell receptor beta chain came from a study of blood T cell repertoires in COVID-19 (dated by TCRdb to between 2020 and 2021). Describing the broader study: Samples covering the acute and convalescent phases of COVID-19 were provided by collaborators in the United States, Italy and Spain. The samples were drawn from two sources: the first 160 participants of the ongoing ImmuneRACE study, and fewer than 1,500 subjects contributed by 6 global collaborators. The repertoires were released in a freely available public database intended as a resource for research on the immune response to SARS-CoV-2. The sample metadata nearly always contained a de-identified subject ID, COVID-19 status, age in years and sex. The dataset comprised deeply sampled blood TCRbeta repertoires from subjects exposed to, actively infected with, or recovered from COVID-19. Where available, HLA class I and class II types were obtained from metadata supplied by the sample provider rather than from assay-based typing. The prospective study material was composed of cDNA or gDNA derived from T cells, B-cell-depleted T cells, or PBMCs. General findings and caveats noted by the study authors: Clinical and demographic metadata were provided uncurated, with the amount varying by source and participant.

The CDR3, from cysteine to phenylalanine, totals 14 residues. The DNA shown is the 42-base CDR3, in frame from base 1. From a lookup of the germline V gene, CDR1 and CDR2 are SGHAT and FQNNGV. V loses 6 bases, J loses 2 bases, and the germline ends lie 12 bases apart. TCRbeta CDR3 regions were amplified from genomic DNA using the immunoSEQ Assay, a bias-controlled multiplex PCR. The original pipeline was this. The number of nucleated cells in each sample was estimated from the amplification of reference gene primers within the assay. Sequence reads were collapsed and filtered to measure the absolute abundance of every unique TCRbeta CDR3 rearrangement. For each sample, productive Simpson clonality was calculated as the square root of Simpson's diversity index over productive rearrangements. Entries here come from immuneACCESS through TCRdb and include only in-frame sequences with V and J called. Some clones fail to appear in such tables; in the studies checked, an unresolved V gene covers under half of the shortfall, and the cause of the remainder is unknown. The D gene and trimming were derived from the DNA, and the V and J assignments and clone size from that table. The table for this sample lists hundreds of thousands of clones; around 85% of them were counted only once. The ten largest make up about 6.1% of the sample.

Enrolling through a virtual design, the prospective study's participants ranged in age from roughly 18 to 95 years and lived across around 25 United States geographic areas. In the prospective study, participants were assigned to cohorts based on the clinical history participants reported in a screening survey and a study questionnaire. For ImmuneRACE Cohort 3, a participant was defined as recovered based on two consecutive negative NP/OP PCR tests, clearance by a healthcare professional, or resolution of symptoms. Mobile phlebotomists in the prospective study collected whole blood, serum and a nasopharyngeal or oropharyngeal swab from every participant. Additional blood draws and questionnaires over an approximately two-month period could optionally be provided by prospective study participants. Blood samples from the prospective study were shipped frozen or at room temperature prior to DNA extraction.

A note on this clone: Its target antigen remains unknown. No base quality information exists; no much larger clone differs at one position.

Here the chain combines TRBV11-2 and TRBJ2-3; possibly the D gene is TRBD1, per 6 matching bases. The sequencing input was PBMCs or T cells enriched from blood (not recorded which). This sequence originates from a woman aged 35 to 49 who had recovered from COVID-19. The nucleotide sequence reads TGTGCCAGCAGTTACCACAGGGCCACAGATACGCAGTATTTT. Its protein reads: CASSYHRATDTQYF.